The 21 T cell receptor beta chains presented below share a single source sample, sequenced in a study of T cell responses to AZD1222 COVID-19 vaccine. Produced via immunoSEQ multiplex PCR; TCRdb's table is partial and in-frame only. The sample yields 65,000 to 100,000 clones, 80% to 95% seen once. The source was peripheral blood, collected 28 days after the second AZD1222 dose. The receptors stem from an adult who received the AZD1222 COVID-19 vaccine.

The CDR3 region has the DNA TGTGCCAGCAGTTTCCGGGGGGATAGCAATCAGCCCCAGCATTTT. Protein: CASSFRGDSNQPQHF. The chain recombines TRBV7-2 with TRBJ1-5; D perhaps matches TRBD1 (5 bases). Germline CDR1 is SGHTA and CDR2 is FQGNSA. The CDR3 is 15 amino acids. Trimming shortened V by 6 bases and J by 0 bases, and 12 bases separated the two germline ends.

The chain combines TRBV27 with TRBJ2-1, with D possibly being TRBD2 (5 bases). The CDR3 length is 12 residues. The germline V and J ends were trimmed by 7 bases and 5 bases, with 9 bases remaining between them. From germline, CDR1 is MNHEY and CDR2 SMNVEV (reference sequence). CDR3 sequence reads: CASTTGNNEQFF. The CDR3 coding sequence is TGTGCCAGCACTACCGGGAACAATGAGCAGTTCTTC.

The chain links TRBV7-3 to TRBJ2-3; D possibly corresponds to TRBD2 (5 bases). From germline, CDR1 is SGHTA and CDR2 FQGTGA. Trimming removed 4 bases at V and 1 base at J, with 12 bases between. The CDR3 is 15 amino acids. The CDR3 region is CASSSSGMGTDTQYF. For the CDR3, the DNA is TGTGCCAGCAGCTCCAGCGGAATGGGCACAGATACGCAGTATTTT.

CDR3 protein: CASSEDSSSGNTIYF. CDR3 DNA sequence: TGTGCCAGCAGTGAAGACAGTAGCTCTGGAAACACCATATATTTT. The J gene is TRBJ1-3, the V gene TRBV6-1; D not resolved. The CDR3 consists of 15 residues. Per germline, CDR1 MNHNS and CDR2 SASEGT. With 1 base removed from V and 0 bases from J, the gap between germline ends came to 7 bases.

V is TRBV5-1 and J is TRBJ2-1; D gene uncertain. Germline loops: CDR1 SGHRS, CDR2 YFSETQ. CDR3 length: 15 residues. Deletions cut 0 bases from V and 4 bases from J, with 11 bases between. This CDR3 is CASSLAGRNYNEQFF. The CDR3 DNA follows: TGCGCCAGCAGCTTGGCCGGCCGGAATTACAATGAGCAGTTCTTC.

V is TRBV11-2 and J is TRBJ1-4; no definite D call. The germline gives CDR1 SGHAT, CDR2 FQNNGV. V was clipped by 1 base and J by 5 bases, with 11 bases between them. There are 15 residues in the CDR3. The CDR3 sequence: CASSLGGSWNEKLFF. The CDR3 DNA sequence: TGTGCCAGCAGCTTAGGCGGGTCTTGGAATGAAAAACTGTTTTTT. The entire variable domain, with the rest obtained from reference TRBV11-2 and TRBJ1-4, is as follows: EAGVAQSPRYKIIEKRQSVAFWCNPISGHATLYWYQQILGQGPKLLIQFQNNGVVDDSQLPKDRFSAERLKGVDSTLKIQPAKLEDSAVYLCASSLGGSWNEKLFFGSGTQLSVL.

This clone occurred once. The chain has TRBV10-3 and TRBJ2-1; D not certain. There are 13 residues in the CDR3. CDR1 and CDR2 from the germline V gene are ENHRY and SYGVKD. V lost 4 bases and J 2 bases, leaving 6 bases between the germline ends. The CDR3 is CAISVGTYNEQFF. The CDR3 region has the DNA TGTGCCATCAGTGTGGGGACCTACAATGAGCAGTTCTTC.

The chain joins TRBV12-3 or TRBV12-4 to TRBJ1-6, with TRBD1 matching 8 bases. This CDR3 has 13 amino acids. V lost 5 bases and J lost 10; bases outside the gene matches: 4. The CDR3 coding sequence is TGTGCCAGCAGTCGGACAGGGAACTCACCCCTCCACTTT. It specifies CASSRTGNSPLHF.

This clone was detected once. The chain uses TRBV6-5 and TRBJ1-1; 8 nucleotides align to TRBD1. This CDR3 comprises 14 residues. Losses at the gene ends were 5 bases for V and 8 bases for J; bases not matched to a gene: 10. Germline CDR1 MNHEY, CDR2 SVGAGI. CDR3 nucleotides: TGTGCCAGCAGTACCCGGGACAGGACTTACGAAGCTTTCTTT. The encoded protein is CASSTRDRTYEAFF.

The chain employs TRBV12-3 or TRBV12-4 and TRBJ2-7; D is unresolved. This CDR3 has 11 amino acids. The V end lost 4 bases, the J end lost 3 bases, and 4 bases lay between the germline ends. The CDR3 DNA sequence: TGTGCCAGCAGTTCCTTCTACGAGCAGTACTTC. As protein: CASSSFYEQYF.

This clone was observed once. This rearrangement joins TRBV5-1 to TRBJ1-6; a weak D match, TRBD1 (5 bases). Germline V gene data show CDR1 as SGHRS and CDR2 as YFSETQ. The V end was cut by 0 bases, the J end by 9 bases, with 7 bases between. The CDR3 sequence is 13 residues long. CDR3 sequence reads: CASSLAGGSPLHF. In nucleotides, the CDR3 is TGCGCCAGCAGCTTGGCTGGGGGTTCACCCCTCCACTTT.

The chain links TRBV29-1 to TRBJ1-1; unclear D gene. Trimming took off 0 bases at V and 1 base at J, with 15 bases between the two ends. The CDR3 has 16 amino acids. CDR1 is SQVTM, CDR2 ANQGSEA, per germline. The CDR3 DNA reads TGCAGCGTTGAAGATCGCTTCAGACTACAGAACACTGAAGCTTTCTTT. As protein: CSVEDRFRLQNTEAFF.

This chain links TRBV19 with TRBJ2-5, with D unresolved. V dropped 5 bases and J dropped 7 bases, with 17 bases sitting between them. Germline-derived CDR1 and CDR2 are LNHDA and SQIVND (reference sequence). The CDR3 is 14 amino acids. Here the CDR3 reads CASSPTFSSGTQYF. As DNA, the CDR3 is TGTGCCAGTAGTCCAACGTTCTCGTCGGGGACCCAGTACTTC.

The rearrangement joins TRBV5-1 to TRBJ1-1, with D unclear. The germline V gene has CDR1 SGHRS and CDR2 YFSETQ. V lost 0 bases to trimming and J lost 6 bases, with 12 bases between them. This CDR3 is 14 amino acids long. CDR3 amino acids: CASSLATQVAEAFF. CDR3 DNA: TGCGCCAGCAGCTTGGCCACGCAGGTGGCTGAAGCTTTCTTT.

The chain recombines TRBV9 with TRBJ1-4, with 9 bases that match TRBD1. Trimming cost V 0 bases and J 8 bases; bases outside gene matches: 11. CDR3 size: 17 residues. Germline loops: CDR1 SGDLS, CDR2 YYNGEE. The DNA of the CDR3 is TGTGCCAGCAGCGTAGGACTCCAACAGGGGGCCGGGGAAAAACTGTTTTTT. As protein: CASSVGLQQGAGEKLFF.

This clone was seen just once. The gene calls are TRBV2 and TRBJ2-1; 10 bases align to TRBD2. Germline assignment: CDR1 SNHLY and CDR2 FYNNEI. The CDR3 spans 18 residues. V trimming: 3 bases; J trimming: 8 bases; junction bases outside the gene matches: 16. CDR3 in amino acids: CASSDWLAGEVSTDEQFF. The CDR3 nucleotides read TGTGCCAGCAGTGATTGGCTAGCGGGAGAGGTATCTACAGATGAGCAGTTCTTC.

The chain couples TRBV7-3 to TRBJ2-1, with 12 bases matching TRBD2. Germline values: CDR1 SGHTA, CDR2 FQGTGA. This CDR3 has 15 amino acids. V gave up 5 bases and J gave up 6 bases; unmatched junction bases: 5. Here the CDR3 reads CASSPLAGGINEQFF. The CDR3 DNA is TGTGCCAGCAGCCCCCTAGCGGGAGGGATCAATGAGCAGTTCTTC.

The gene calls are TRBV3-1 (or the pseudogene TRBV3-2) and TRBJ2-7; 8 positions match TRBD2. This CDR3 region has 14 residues. Germline CDR1 LGHDT, CDR2 YNNKEL (reference sequence). J gave up 6 bases and V 3 bases, and 7 bases lay outside the gene matches. CDR3 in DNA: TGTGCCAGCAGCCAGGTAGCGGGACGGGGCGAGCAGTACTTC. It yields the protein CASSQVAGRGEQYF.

Notes on this clone: Other DNA sequences in the same sample also yield this CDR3. This chain links TRBV19 with TRBJ2-7, with TRBD1 identical over 8 bases. The CDR3 extends over 14 amino acids. The ends lost 3 bases at V and 1 base at J; junction bases unmatched: 2. The V gene's germline CDR1 is LNHDA and CDR2 SQIVND (reference sequence). CDR3 sequence reads: CASSMGQVSYEQYF. In DNA, the CDR3 is TGTGCCAGTAGTATGGGACAGGTGTCCTACGAGCAGTACTTC.

The chain joins TRBV5-8 to TRBJ1-1; D is ambiguous. This CDR3 is built from 12 residues. Looked up from germline, CDR1 is SGHTS and CDR2 is YDEGEE. V was pared by 5 bases and J by 5 bases, with 10 bases between. In DNA form, the CDR3 reads TGTGCCAGCAGTTCTCGGAGGACTGAAGCTTTCTTT. Its translation is CASSSRRTEAFF.

V gene TRBV27 combines with J gene TRBJ2-7; weak D call: TRBD2 (5 bases). This CDR3 contains 13 residues. Germline CDR1 MNHEY, CDR2 SMNVEV (reference sequence). Deletions cut 9 bases from V and 1 base from J, with 13 bases between. The CDR3 here is CARHREPSYEQYF. The CDR3 bases are TGTGCCAGACACCGGGAACCTTCCTACGAGCAGTACTTC.